This passage covers 25 T cell receptor beta chains from one sample sequenced in a study of T cell responses to AZD1222 COVID-19 vaccine (TCRdb year 2021). Receptor libraries were prepared by the immunoSEQ multiplex PCR assay. In its TCRdb copy, this immuneACCESS table keeps in-frame sequences only and misses some clones. Where compared with another copy, unresolved V genes explain less than half of these, and the others have no known cause. The sample has about 120,000 clones on record, about 90% of them singletons. Roughly 5.4% of the sample goes to the ten largest clones. The meaning of the sample's time point label: baseline before first vaccination. Sequencing used peripheral blood, obtained on day 0 of AZD1222 vaccination. These receptors came from an adult in good health.

The chain couples TRBV3-1 (or the pseudogene TRBV3-2) to TRBJ2-3; D is unclear. Looked up from germline, CDR1 is LGHDT and CDR2 is YNNKEL (reference sequence). V lost 2 bases to trimming and J lost 7 bases, with 13 bases between them. This CDR3 is 14 amino acids long. The CDR3 DNA reads as TGTGCCAGCAGCCAAAATCGATTTTACAATACGCAGTATTTT. Amino acid sequence: CASSQNRFYNTQYF.

The V gene is TRBV11-3, the J gene TRBJ2-3; the D gene is possibly TRBD2 (6 bases). V lost 5 bases and J lost 5, with 8 bases in between. The germline CDR1 and CDR2 sequences are SGHNT and YENEEA. The CDR3 is 12 residues long. The CDR3 loop reads CASSLGGDTQYF. The DNA for the CDR3 is TGTGCCAGCAGCCTCGGGGGAGATACGCAGTATTTT.

V and J are TRBV5-6 and TRBJ1-1; D is unresolved. V was trimmed by 0 bases and J by 8 bases, leaving 5 bases between them. The CDR3 extends over 11 amino acids. Germline assignment: CDR1 SGHDT and CDR2 YYEEEE. CDR3 coding DNA: TGTGCCAGCAGCTTGGATCGGGAAGCTTTCTTT. This sequence encodes CASSLDREAFF.

The chain couples TRBV11-2 to TRBJ2-7; tentative D call: TRBD2 (6 bases). Germline assignment: CDR1 SGHAT and CDR2 FQNNGV. The CDR3 contains 15 residues. Trimming removed 5 bases from V and 0 bases from J, with 14 bases in between. For the CDR3, the DNA is TGTGCCAGCAGCCAGGGACTCCCGGCCTCCTACGAGCAGTACTTC. It specifies CASSQGLPASYEQYF.

CDR3 loop: CASSLDASGNTIYF. CDR3 sequence (DNA): TGTGCCAGCAGCTTGGATGCCTCGGGAAACACCATATATTTT. This chain uses TRBV5-4 with TRBJ1-3, with no clear D. The germline V gene encodes CDR1 SGHNT and CDR2 YYREEE (reference sequence). This CDR3 has 14 amino acids. Trimming pared 0 bases from V and 4 bases from J, leaving 8 bases between.

This rearrangement joins TRBV19 to TRBJ2-7, with a weak D call TRBD2 (5 bases). The CDR3 sequence is 13 residues long. Germline lookup yields CDR1 LNHDA and CDR2 SQIVND (reference sequence). V lost 4 bases and J lost 6, with 13 bases in between. CDR3 in amino acids: CASSNRGLGEQYF. The CDR3 DNA reads TGTGCCAGTAGTAATCGAGGGCTGGGCGAGCAGTACTTC. The variable domain in full, completed from reference TRBV19 and TRBJ2-7, reads DGGITQSPKYLFRKEGQNVTLSCEQNLNHDAMYWYRQDPGQGLRLIYYSQIVNDFQKGDIAEGYSVSREKKESFPLTVTSAQKNPTAFYLCASSNRGLGEQYFGPGTRLTVT.

The V and J genes are TRBV27 and TRBJ2-2; D perhaps matches TRBD1 (6 bases). The germline gives CDR1 MNHEY, CDR2 SMNVEV (reference sequence). The CDR3 consists of 15 residues. Trimming pared 5 bases from V and 2 bases from J, leaving 12 bases between. In nucleotides, the CDR3 is TGTGCCAGCAGTCACAGGGCCCTTAACACCGGGGAGCTGTTTTTT. Translated: CASSHRALNTGELFF.

The V and J genes are TRBV27 and TRBJ2-7; 8 bases fit TRBD1. This CDR3 contains 15 residues. V dropped 5 bases and J dropped 5; count of bases not matched to a gene: 11. Germline V CDR1 and CDR2: MNHEY, SMNVEV (reference sequence). The CDR3 nucleotides read TGTGCCAGCAGTCCGCGGACAGGGCCCCCTAACGAGCAGTACTTC. It specifies CASSPRTGPPNEQYF.

The J gene is TRBJ2-1, the V gene TRBV6-2 or TRBV6-3; D remains unclear. CDR1 is MNHEY and CDR2 is SVGEGT in the germline V gene. The CDR3 has 15 residues. The V end lost 0 bases, the J end lost 1 base, and 7 bases lay between the germline ends. CDR3 amino acids: CASSYSGGSYNEQFF. The CDR3 DNA reads as TGTGCCAGCAGTTACTCCGGCGGTTCCTACAATGAGCAGTTCTTC.

This sequence joins TRBV6-5 and TRBJ2-2; D perhaps matches TRBD2 (5 bases). This CDR3 contains 16 residues. The V gene lost 2 bases and the J gene lost 4 bases, with 14 bases spanning the gap. The V gene's germline CDR1 is MNHEY and CDR2 SVGAGI. The DNA of the CDR3 is TGTGCCAGCAGTTACGTGGGAGTCGGAGTCACCGGGGAGCTGTTTTTT. Encoded protein: CASSYVGVGVTGELFF.

This clone was seen only once. This sample includes further DNA sequences coding for the same CDR3. The V gene is TRBV5-1, the J gene TRBJ2-1, with TRBD1 as a possible D gene (6 bases). V shed 0 bases and J shed 8 bases, with 9 bases lying between them. CDR1 is SGHRS, CDR2 YFSETQ, per germline. This CDR3 is 13 amino acids long. CDR3 protein: CASSLAGVDEQFF. For the CDR3, the DNA is TGCGCCAGCAGCTTGGCAGGGGTCGATGAGCAGTTCTTC.

The chain uses TRBV7-9 and TRBJ1-1; D unresolved. V lost 4 bases, J lost 3 bases, and 9 bases lay in between. Germline CDR1 reads SEHNR; CDR2 reads FQNEAQ (reference sequence). The CDR3 consists of 13 residues. The CDR3 sequence is CASSSTSHTEAFF. The CDR3, as DNA: TGTGCCAGCAGCTCCACAAGTCACACTGAAGCTTTCTTT.

A few counts support this clone. The chain couples TRBV7-6 to TRBJ1-2; 8 bases line up with TRBD1. The CDR3 runs 15 residues. V trimming: 5 bases; J trimming: 4 bases; junction bases outside the gene matches: 9. CDR1 is SGHVS, CDR2 FNYEAQ, per germline. In DNA, the CDR3 is TGTGCCAGCAGCCCGGGACAGGCCGCAGGCTATGGCTACACCTTC. Amino acid sequence: CASSPGQAAGYGYTF.

The chain has TRBV28 and TRBJ1-4; D gene ambiguous. The germline gives CDR1 MDHEN, CDR2 SYDVKM. Deletions cut 5 bases from V and 4 bases from J, with 11 bases between. The CDR3 has 14 residues. The CDR3 loop is CASSEGRVNEKLFF. The CDR3 DNA is TGTGCCAGCAGTGAAGGGAGGGTTAATGAAAAACTGTTTTTT. Full variable domain (rest looked up from reference TRBV28 and TRBJ1-4): DVKVTQSSRYLVKRTGEKVFLECVQDMDHENMFWYRQDPGLGLRLIYFSYDVKMKEKGDIPEGYSVSREKKERFSLILESASTNQTSMYLCASSEGRVNEKLFFGSGTQLSVL.

CDR3 sequence reads: CASMEGNYGYTF. DNA for the CDR3: TGTGCCAGCATGGAGGGTAACTATGGCTACACCTTC. The rearrangement links TRBV6-5 to TRBJ1-2; D unresolved. The CDR3 is 12 amino acids. Germline V gives CDR1 MNHEY, CDR2 SVGAGI. Trimming removed 7 bases from V and 1 base from J, with 7 bases in between.

This clone is a singleton in its sample. The V gene is TRBV11-2, the J gene TRBJ2-1, with D perhaps being TRBD1 or TRBD2 (5 bases each). This CDR3 has 14 amino acids. V gave up 0 bases and J gave up 7 bases, with 10 bases separating them. Germline V gene sequence: CDR1 SGHAT, CDR2 FQNNGV. The CDR3 coding sequence is TGTGCCAGCAGCTTAGATAGGTGGGGGAATGAGCAGTTCTTC. This translates into CASSLDRWGNEQFF.

The chain joins TRBV28 to TRBJ2-5; D is undetermined. From germline, CDR1 is MDHEN and CDR2 SYDVKM. The CDR3 runs to 12 residues. Trimming shortened V by 6 bases and J by 5 bases, and 10 bases separated the two germline ends. The CDR3 nucleotides read TGTGCCAGCAGCCCGGTTAGGGAGACCCAGTACTTC. Its protein product is CASSPVRETQYF.

CDR3 sequence (DNA): TGTGCCAGCTCAGTCAAGATGAACACTGAAGCTTTCTTT. This encodes CASSVKMNTEAFF. The V and J genes are TRBV18 and TRBJ1-1; D gene uncertain. Germline V gene data show CDR1 as KGHSH and CDR2 as LQKENI. The CDR3 is 13 residues long. Trimming pared 5 bases from V and 0 bases from J, leaving 7 bases between.

This chain joins TRBV3-1 (or the pseudogene TRBV3-2) and TRBJ2-7; TRBD1 is a possible D gene (6 bases). V was clipped by 4 bases and J by 2 bases, with 15 bases between them. Germline values: CDR1 LGHDT, CDR2 YNNKEL (reference sequence). The CDR3 runs 15 residues. The DNA for the CDR3 is TGTGCCAGCAGCCCCCAGGGGACACCAACCTACGAGCAGTACTTC. Translation gives CASSPQGTPTYEQYF.

The genes are TRBV9 and TRBJ1-1; no definite D call. V dropped 1 base and J dropped 6 bases, with 13 bases sitting between them. The CDR3 loop spans 14 amino acids. Germline-derived CDR1 and CDR2 are SGDLS and YYNGEE. CDR3 amino acids: CASSVTPYGAEAFF. For the CDR3, the DNA is TGTGCCAGCAGCGTAACACCTTATGGGGCTGAAGCTTTCTTT.

The chain couples TRBV7-3 to TRBJ2-5; D gene ambiguous. This CDR3 is built from 11 residues. CDR1 is SGHTA and CDR2 is FQGTGA in the germline V gene. Trimming removed 5 bases from V and 5 bases from J, with 6 bases in between. This chain's CDR3 is CASSQMETQYF. DNA for the CDR3: TGTGCCAGCAGCCAAATGGAGACCCAGTACTTC.

The chain uses TRBV9 and TRBJ1-1; no reliable D call. The CDR3 consists of 12 residues. CDR1 is SGDLS, CDR2 YYNGEE, per germline. Trimming stripped 0 bases from V and 6 bases from J, with 6 bases between. The CDR3 DNA reads as TGTGCCAGCAGCGTAGGGTTCGCTGAAGCTTTCTTT. It specifies CASSVGFAEAFF.

This chain uses TRBV6-5 with TRBJ2-5; possible D gene TRBD1, 7 bases. The germline V and J ends were trimmed by 4 bases and 4 bases, with 16 bases remaining between them. The CDR3 loop spans 15 amino acids. Germline CDR1 is MNHEY and CDR2 is SVGAGI. The chain's CDR3 is CASSSPEGARETQYF. The CDR3, as DNA: TGTGCCAGCAGTTCGCCGGAGGGGGCACGAGAGACCCAGTACTTC.

The table lists this clone with a few counts. V and J are TRBV5-5 and TRBJ2-3; TRBD1 aligns across 8 bases. CDR1 and CDR2 from the germline V gene are SGHKS and YYEKEE (reference sequence). This CDR3 is 12 amino acids long. Trimming removed 3 bases from V and 6 bases from J; junction bases left unmatched: 0. The CDR3: CASSWDRDTQYF. The CDR3 DNA reads TGTGCCAGCAGCTGGGACAGGGATACGCAGTATTTT.

This clone was picked up a small number of times. The V gene is TRBV5-1, the J gene TRBJ1-4, with TRBD1 identical over 7 bases. The V segment lost 3 bases and the J segment 8 bases; nucleotides outside the gene matches: 13. The CDR3 is 16 residues long. Per the germline V gene, CDR1 is SGHRS and CDR2 is YFSETQ. Here the CDR3 DNA reads TGCGCCAGCAGCTCCGGAGGGTACAGGGGAGGGGAAAAACTGTTTTTT. This translates into CASSSGGYRGGEKLFF.